This T cell receptor (beta chain) was observed in a study of CD8 T cells in Susac syndrome. Sequencing targeted TCR beta in T cells from blood (CD8+ and CD4+). Healthy donors, matched for age and sex, constituted the control group. Germline assignment: CDR1 SQVTM and CDR2 ANQGSEA. Trimming cost V 7 bases and J 5 bases; bases outside gene matches: 5. The CDR3 extends over 14 amino acids. With random hexamers, 0.5 to 1 ug RNA was reverse transcribed. The CDR3 of TCR beta was amplified by immunoSEQ multiplex PCR across 54 Vbeta and 13 Jbeta. TCRdb ran MiXCR on the immunoSEQ multiplex PCR reads and lists one entry per CDR3 protein. The table shows approximately 190,000 distinct CDR3 sequences, with about 94% occurring only once.

The sequence was obtained from a human donor in good health. The J gene is TRBJ2-2, the V gene TRBV29-1, with 12 bases identical to TRBD2. Source material: CD4+ T cells from PBMCs. The CDR3 reads CSATSGGRTGELFF. In nucleotides, the CDR3 is TGCAGCGCCACTAGCGGGGGGCGTACCGGGGAGCTGTTTTTT.